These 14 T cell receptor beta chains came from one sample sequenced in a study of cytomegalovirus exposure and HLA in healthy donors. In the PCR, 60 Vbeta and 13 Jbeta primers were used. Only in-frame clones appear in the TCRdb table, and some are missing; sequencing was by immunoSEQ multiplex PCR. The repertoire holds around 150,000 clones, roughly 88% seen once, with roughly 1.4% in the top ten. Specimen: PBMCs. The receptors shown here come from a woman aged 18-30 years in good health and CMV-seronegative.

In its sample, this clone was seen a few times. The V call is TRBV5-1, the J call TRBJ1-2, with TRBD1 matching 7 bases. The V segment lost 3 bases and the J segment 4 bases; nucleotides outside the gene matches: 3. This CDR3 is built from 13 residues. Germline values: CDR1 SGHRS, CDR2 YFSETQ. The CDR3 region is CASSSQGVYGYTF. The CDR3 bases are TGCGCCAGCAGCTCCCAGGGGGTCTATGGCTACACCTTC.

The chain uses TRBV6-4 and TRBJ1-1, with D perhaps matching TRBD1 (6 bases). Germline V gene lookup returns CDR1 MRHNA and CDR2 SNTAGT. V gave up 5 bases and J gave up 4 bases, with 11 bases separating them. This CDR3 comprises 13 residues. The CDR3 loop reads CASSPIGGTEAFF. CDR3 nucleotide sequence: TGTGCCAGCAGTCCCATAGGGGGCACTGAAGCTTTCTTT.

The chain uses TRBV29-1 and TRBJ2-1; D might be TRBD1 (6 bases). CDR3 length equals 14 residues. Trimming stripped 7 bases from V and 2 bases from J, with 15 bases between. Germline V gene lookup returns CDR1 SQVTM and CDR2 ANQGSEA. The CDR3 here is CSAMDRATYNEQFF. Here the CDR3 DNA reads TGCAGCGCCATGGACAGAGCTACCTACAATGAGCAGTTCTTC.

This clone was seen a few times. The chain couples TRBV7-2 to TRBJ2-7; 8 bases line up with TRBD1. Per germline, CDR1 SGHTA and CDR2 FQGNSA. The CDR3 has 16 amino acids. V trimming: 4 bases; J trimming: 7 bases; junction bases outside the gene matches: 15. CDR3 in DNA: TGTGCCAGCAGCTCAGGGACAGGCGTAATCCGTCGTGAGCAGTACTTC. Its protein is CASSSGTGVIRREQYF.

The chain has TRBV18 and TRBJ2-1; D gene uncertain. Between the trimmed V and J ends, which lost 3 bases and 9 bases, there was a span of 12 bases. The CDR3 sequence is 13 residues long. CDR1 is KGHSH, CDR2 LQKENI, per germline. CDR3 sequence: CASSPRLLGEQFF. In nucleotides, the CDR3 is TGTGCCAGCTCACCGCGACTCCTTGGTGAGCAGTTCTTC.

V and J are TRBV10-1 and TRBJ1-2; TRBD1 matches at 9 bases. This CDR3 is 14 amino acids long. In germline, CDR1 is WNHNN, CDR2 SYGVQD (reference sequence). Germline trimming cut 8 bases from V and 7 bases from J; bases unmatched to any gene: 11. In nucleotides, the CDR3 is TGCGCCAGCTGCCCGGACAGGGGAGGACGTGGCTACACCTTC. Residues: CASCPDRGGRGYTF.

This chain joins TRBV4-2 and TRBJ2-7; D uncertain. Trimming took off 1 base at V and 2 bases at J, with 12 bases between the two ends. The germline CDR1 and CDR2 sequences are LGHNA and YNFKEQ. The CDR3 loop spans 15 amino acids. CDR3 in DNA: TGTGCCAGCAGCCAAGTGTTAGGAACAGCCTACGAGCAGTACTTC. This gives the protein CASSQVLGTAYEQYF.

The CDR3: CASSPRRVGLVDGYTF. The CDR3 nucleotides read TGTGCCAGCTCACCTCGCAGGGTGGGGTTGGTCGATGGCTACACCTTC. V is TRBV18 and J is TRBJ1-2, with D possibly TRBD1 on 5 matching bases. The CDR3 extends over 16 amino acids. CDR1 is KGHSH and CDR2 is LQKENI in the germline V gene. V was cut by 3 bases and J by 6 bases, with 20 bases left in between.

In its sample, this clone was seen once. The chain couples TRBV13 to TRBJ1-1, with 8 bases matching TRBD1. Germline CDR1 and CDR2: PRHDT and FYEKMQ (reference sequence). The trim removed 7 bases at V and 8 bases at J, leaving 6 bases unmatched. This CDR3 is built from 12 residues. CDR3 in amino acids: CASINRDREAFF. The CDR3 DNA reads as TGTGCCAGCATCAACAGGGACAGGGAAGCTTTCTTT.

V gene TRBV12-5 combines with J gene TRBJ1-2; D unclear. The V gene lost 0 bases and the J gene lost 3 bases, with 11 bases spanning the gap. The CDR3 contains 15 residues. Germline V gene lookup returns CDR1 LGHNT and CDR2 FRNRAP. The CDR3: CASGLVSGEDYGYTF. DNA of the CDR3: TGTGCTAGTGGTTTGGTAAGTGGGGAGGACTATGGCTACACCTTC.

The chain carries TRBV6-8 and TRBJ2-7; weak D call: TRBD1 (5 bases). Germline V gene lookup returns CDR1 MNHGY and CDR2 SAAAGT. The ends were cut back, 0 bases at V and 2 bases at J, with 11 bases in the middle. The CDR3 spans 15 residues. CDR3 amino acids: CASSYSTAAPYEQYF. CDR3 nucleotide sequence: TGTGCCAGCAGTTACTCGACAGCCGCTCCCTACGAGCAGTACTTC.

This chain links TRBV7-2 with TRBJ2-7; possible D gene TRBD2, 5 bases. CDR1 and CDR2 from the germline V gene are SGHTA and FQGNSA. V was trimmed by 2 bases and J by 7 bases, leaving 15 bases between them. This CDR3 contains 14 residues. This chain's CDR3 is CASSLRRGFGEQYF. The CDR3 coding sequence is TGTGCCAGCAGCTTACGCCGCGGGTTTGGGGAGCAGTACTTC. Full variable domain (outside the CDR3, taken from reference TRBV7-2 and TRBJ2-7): GAGVSQSPSNKVTEKGKDVELRCDPISGHTALYWYRQSLGQGLEFLIYFQGNSAPDKSGLPSDRFSAERTGGSVSTLTIQRTQQEDSAVYLCASSLRRGFGEQYFGPGTRLTVT.

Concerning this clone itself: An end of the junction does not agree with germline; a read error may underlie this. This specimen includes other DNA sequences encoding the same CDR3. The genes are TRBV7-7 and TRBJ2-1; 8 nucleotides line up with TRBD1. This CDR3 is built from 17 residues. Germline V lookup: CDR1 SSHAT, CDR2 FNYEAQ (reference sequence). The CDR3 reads CASSLGVQGGTSNEQFF. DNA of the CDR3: TGTGCTAGCAGCTTGGGCGTACAGGGGGGTACGAGCAATGAGCAGTTCTTC.

CDR3 DNA: TGCGCCAGCAGCTCCCTCTTTCGGGATTACGAGCAGTACTTC. It codes for CASSSLFRDYEQYF. The chain recombines TRBV5-1 with TRBJ2-7, with TRBD2 as a possible D gene (5 bases). The CDR3 extends over 14 amino acids. V was shortened by 3 bases and J by 4 bases, with 14 bases between the two germline ends. Germline CDR1 reads SGHRS; CDR2 reads YFSETQ.